This record looks at one TCR beta chain sequence and its context. This record belongs to a study of shared T cell receptors in the human thymus. This CDR3 has 16 amino acids. V gave up 4 bases and J gave up 6 bases; unmatched junction bases: 15. Germline CDR1 is SGHDT and CDR2 is YYEEEE. Only in-frame clones appear in the TCRdb table, and some are missing; sequencing was by immunoSEQ multiplex PCR. Of 500,000 to 850,000 clones listed, more than 75% are singletons. The data also belong to a second study, concerning human thymus T cells. That work states: Immunologically healthy infants in Finland undergoing congenital heart defect surgery were the donors. The thymus was resected at corrective cardiac surgery. Gene usage (both V and J) appeared biased in thymic and blood repertoires.

The J gene is TRBJ1-1, the V gene TRBV5-6; TRBD1 matches 7 bases. The TCR originated in a boy under two years old with a congenital heart defect. The sequenced sample was thymocytes. The CDR3 DNA follows: TGTGCCAGCAGCCACCCAGACAGGGATCCCGACGCTGAAGCTTTCTTT. Amino acids: CASSHPDRDPDAEAFF.